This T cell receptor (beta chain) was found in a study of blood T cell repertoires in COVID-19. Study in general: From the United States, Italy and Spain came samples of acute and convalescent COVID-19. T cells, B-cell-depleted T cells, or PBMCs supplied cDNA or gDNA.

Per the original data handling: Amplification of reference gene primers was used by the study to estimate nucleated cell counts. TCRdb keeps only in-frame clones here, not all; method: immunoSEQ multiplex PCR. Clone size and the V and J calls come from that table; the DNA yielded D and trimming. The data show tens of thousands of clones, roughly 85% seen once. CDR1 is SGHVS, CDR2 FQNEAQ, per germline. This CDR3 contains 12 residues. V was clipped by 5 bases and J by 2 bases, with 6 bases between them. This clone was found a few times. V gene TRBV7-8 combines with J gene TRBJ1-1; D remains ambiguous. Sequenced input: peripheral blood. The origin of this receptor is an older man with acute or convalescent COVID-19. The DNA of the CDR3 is TGTGCCAGCAGCCCGTTAAACACTGAAGCTTTCTTT. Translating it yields CASSPLNTEAFF.